Each of the 10 T cell receptor beta chains below was sequenced from the same sample in a study of beta chain features in type 1 diabetes. Expressed TCRB transcripts were sequenced because the isolated RNA had all been reverse transcribed beforehand. Here immunoSEQ multiplex PCR was the method, and the copy in TCRdb shows in-frame clones only, minus some. The sample lists 110,000 or so clones, 40% occurring once. Sequenced: stem cell memory CD4+ T cells from blood. The receptors here all came from a young woman in good health.

V is TRBV18 and J is TRBJ2-7; D uncertain. There are 15 residues in the CDR3. The ends were cut back, 5 bases at V and 0 bases at J, with 14 bases in the middle. The germline CDR1 and CDR2 sequences are KGHSH and LQKENI. The chain's CDR3 is CASSSDSGLSYEQYF. The CDR3 nucleotides are TGTGCCAGCTCATCCGATTCAGGCCTCTCCTACGAGCAGTACTTC.

This clone was counted between two and nine times. J is TRBJ2-2 and V is TRBV19, with TRBD1 identical over 10 bases. J gave up 4 bases and V 5 bases, and 16 bases lay outside the gene matches. CDR1 LNHDA and CDR2 SQIVND come from the germline V gene (reference sequence). The CDR3 totals 19 residues. The CDR3 here is CASSFAAGQGFYGTGELFF. The CDR3 coding sequence is TGTGCCAGTAGTTTTGCAGCGGGACAGGGGTTTTATGGCACCGGGGAGCTGTTTTTT.

The chain is built from TRBV19 and TRBJ2-7; D is undetermined. This CDR3 has 15 residues. Germline CDR1 LNHDA, CDR2 SQIVND (reference sequence). The V gene lost 5 bases and the J gene lost 0 bases, with 14 bases spanning the gap. The CDR3 spells CASSSYSQGSYEQYF. Written as DNA, the CDR3 is TGTGCCAGTAGTTCTTACAGCCAAGGCTCCTACGAGCAGTACTTC.

The chain recombines TRBV5-4 with TRBJ1-4, with unresolved D. The CDR3 runs 15 residues. V lost 6 bases and J 4 bases, leaving 16 bases between the germline ends. Per germline, CDR1 SGHNT and CDR2 YYREEE (reference sequence). The CDR3 is CASTALGSGNEKLFF. CDR3 nucleotides: TGTGCCAGCACCGCCTTGGGGAGTGGTAATGAAAAACTGTTTTTT.

The CDR3 loop is CASSLGAASSTDTQYF. For the CDR3, the DNA is TGTGCCAGCAGCTTAGGGGCTGCCTCTAGCACAGATACGCAGTATTTT. This rearrangement joins TRBV7-9 to TRBJ2-3; D is ambiguous. The CDR3 extends over 16 amino acids. Trimming stripped 1 base from V and 0 bases from J, with 11 bases between. In germline, CDR1 is SEHNR, CDR2 FQNEAQ (reference sequence).

The chain links TRBV7-2 to TRBJ2-5; the D is unclear. V was trimmed by 5 bases and J by 2 bases, leaving 6 bases between them. CDR3 size: 12 residues. Germline V gene lookup returns CDR1 SGHTA and CDR2 FQGNSA. The chain's CDR3 is CASSPRQETQYF. The DNA of the CDR3 is TGTGCCAGCAGCCCGAGGCAAGAGACCCAGTACTTC. Drawing the rest from reference TRBV7-2 and TRBJ2-5, the complete variable domain is GAGVSQSPSNKVTEKGKDVELRCDPISGHTALYWYRQSLGQGLEFLIYFQGNSAPDKSGLPSDRFSAERTGGSVSTLTIQRTQQEDSAVYLCASSPRQETQYFGPGTRLLVL.

This chain connects TRBV10-3 to TRBJ2-3; D might be TRBD2 (5 bases). The germline gives CDR1 ENHRY, CDR2 SYGVKD. V was pared by 8 bases and J by 0 bases, with 6 bases between. The CDR3 runs to 12 residues. Here the CDR3 reads CAIGESTDTQYF. The CDR3 region has the DNA TGTGCCATCGGGGAGAGCACAGATACGCAGTATTTT.

The chain links TRBV6-6 to TRBJ2-1; 10 nucleotides match TRBD2. Germline lookup yields CDR1 MNHNY and CDR2 SVGAGI (reference sequence). The CDR3 runs to 15 residues. Trimming took 2 bases from V and 8 from J; bases not matched to a gene: 6. CDR3 residues: CASSYGLAGEYEQFF. The CDR3 DNA follows: TGTGCCAGCAGTTACGGCCTAGCGGGAGAGTATGAGCAGTTCTTC.

This chain connects TRBV7-9 to TRBJ2-5; tentative D call: TRBD1 (5 bases). CDR1 is SEHNR, CDR2 FQNEAQ, per germline (reference sequence). The CDR3 runs to 15 residues. Trimming cost V 2 bases and J 4 bases, with 14 bases left between them. The CDR3 reads CASSLQRGVVETQYF. The DNA of the CDR3 is TGTGCCAGCAGCTTACAAAGGGGTGTCGTAGAGACCCAGTACTTC.

Only a few counts were recorded for this clone. The chain combines TRBV28 with TRBJ1-1; D might be TRBD1 (5 bases). CDR3 length equals 13 residues. Germline V gene sequence: CDR1 MDHEN, CDR2 SYDVKM. Trimming took 8 bases from V and 5 from J, leaving 15 bases between them. CDR3 nucleotide sequence: TGTGCCAGCCAAGGGGCCCTCCGGACTGAAGCTTTCTTT. The encoded protein is CASQGALRTEAFF.